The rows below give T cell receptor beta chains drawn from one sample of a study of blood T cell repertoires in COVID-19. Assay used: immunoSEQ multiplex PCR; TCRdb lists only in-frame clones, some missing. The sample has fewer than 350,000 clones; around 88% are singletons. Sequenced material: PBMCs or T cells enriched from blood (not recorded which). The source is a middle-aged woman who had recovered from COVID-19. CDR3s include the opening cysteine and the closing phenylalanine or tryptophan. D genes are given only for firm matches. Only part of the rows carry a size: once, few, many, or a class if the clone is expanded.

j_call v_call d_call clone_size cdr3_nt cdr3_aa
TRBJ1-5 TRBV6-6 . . TGTGCCAGCACGGGGTTCAGCAATCAGCCCCAGCATTTT CASTGFSNQPQHF
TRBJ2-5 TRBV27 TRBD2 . TGTGCCAGCAGTTCCTTCCCACTAGCGGGAGTCGATGAGACCCAGTACTTC CASSSFPLAGVDETQYF
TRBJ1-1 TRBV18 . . TGTGCCAGCTCACCGGGCACCTTGGTCACTGAAGCTTTCTTT CASSPGTLVTEAFF
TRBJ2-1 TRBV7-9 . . TGTGCCAGCAGCTTAAGAGGATCAGAGTACAATGAGCAGTTCTTC CASSLRGSEYNEQFF
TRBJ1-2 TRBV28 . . TGTGCCAGCAGTCGGGGTTTTAAAATCGGGGGCTACACCTTC CASSRGFKIGGYTF
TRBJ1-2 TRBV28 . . TGTGCCAGCAGGAAAGGACAGAACTATGGCTACACCTTC CASRKGQNYGYTF
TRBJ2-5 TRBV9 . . TGTGCCAGCAGCGTATATAACAGTCGGGGAGAGACCCAGTACTTC CASSVYNSRGETQYF
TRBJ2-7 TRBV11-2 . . TGTGCCAGCAGCTTAGATGGCATGACTAGTGGGTACGAGCAGTACTTC CASSLDGMTSGYEQYF
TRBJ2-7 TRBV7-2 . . TGTGCCAGCAGCCCGACTAGAGCTAGCTCCTACGAGCAGTACTTC CASSPTRASSYEQYF
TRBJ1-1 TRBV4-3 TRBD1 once TGCGCCAGCAGCCAGTACAGGGGCGGAAACACTGAAGCTTTCTTT CASSQYRGGNTEAFF
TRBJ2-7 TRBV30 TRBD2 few TGTGCCTGGAGTGTAGGGGGCGGGAGGGCCTACGAGCAGTACTTC CAWSVGGGRAYEQYF
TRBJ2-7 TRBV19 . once TGTGCCAGTAGTATTTCGAGCGTAGGGGTGTACGAGCAGTACTTC CASSISSVGVYEQYF
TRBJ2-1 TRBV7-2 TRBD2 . TGTGCCAGCAGCTCACGGGAGGGCTACAATGAGCAGTTCTTC CASSSREGYNEQFF
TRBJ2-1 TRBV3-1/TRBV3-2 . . TGTGCCAGCAGCCACCCCGGGACAAACTCCTACAATGAGCAGTTCTTC CASSHPGTNSYNEQFF
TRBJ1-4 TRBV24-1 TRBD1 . TGTGCCACCAGTGGGCAGGGGGAAGAAAAACTGTTTTTT CATSGQGEEKLFF
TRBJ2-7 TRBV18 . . TGTGCCAGCTCACCCCTCCTTGGGACAAAGGACTACGAGCAGTACTTC CASSPLLGTKDYEQYF
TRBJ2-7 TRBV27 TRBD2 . TGTGCCAGCAGCGCTGGGGGGGAGAGCTCCTACGAGCAGTACTTC CASSAGGESSYEQYF
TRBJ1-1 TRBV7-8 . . TGTGCCAGCAGCTTGTCAGGGTACCCCCGTGCCACTGAAGCTTTCTTT CASSLSGYPRATEAFF
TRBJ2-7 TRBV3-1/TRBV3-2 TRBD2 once TGTGCCAGCAGCCGTCAAGGACTAGCCCGGTACTTC CASSRQGLARYF
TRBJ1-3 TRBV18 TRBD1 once TGTGCCAGCTCACCACAAACAGGGGTCAGCTCTGGAAACACCATATATTTT CASSPQTGVSSGNTIYF
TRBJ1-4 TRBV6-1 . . TGTGCCAGCAGTGAATTAAGGGAGGGGGAAAAACTGTTTTTT CASSELREGEKLFF
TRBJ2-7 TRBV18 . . TGTGCCAGCTCACCGACACCTTCCTACGAGCAGTACTTC CASSPTPSYEQYF
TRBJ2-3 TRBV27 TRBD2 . TGTGCCAGCAGTTTATCTAGCGGGAGGACCACAGATACGCAGTATTTT CASSLSSGRTTDTQYF